This TCR beta chain was identified in a study of blood T cell repertoires in COVID-19. Germline lookup yields CDR1 MRHNA and CDR2 SNTAGT. J lost 5 bases, V lost 6 bases, and 21 bases had no gene match. The CDR3 is 19 amino acids. Participants, about 18 to 100 years old, spanned 25 or so US areas. TCRdb's table, derived via immunoSEQ multiplex PCR, lists solely in-frame clones and lacks some. The repertoire consists of about 350,000 clones, with 88% occurring once and the leading ten covering approximately 0.97%. Sequencing was done on a sample of PBMCs or T cells enriched from blood (not recorded which). The V gene is TRBV6-4, the J gene TRBJ2-3; 9 bases fit TRBD1. This TCR derives from a woman in her twenties or thirties who had been exposed to COVID-19. Here the CDR3 reads CASSATGTGSLVPLDTQYF. CDR3 DNA: TGTGCCAGCAGCGCGACCGGGACAGGGTCTCTAGTACCCTTAGATACGCAGTATTTT.